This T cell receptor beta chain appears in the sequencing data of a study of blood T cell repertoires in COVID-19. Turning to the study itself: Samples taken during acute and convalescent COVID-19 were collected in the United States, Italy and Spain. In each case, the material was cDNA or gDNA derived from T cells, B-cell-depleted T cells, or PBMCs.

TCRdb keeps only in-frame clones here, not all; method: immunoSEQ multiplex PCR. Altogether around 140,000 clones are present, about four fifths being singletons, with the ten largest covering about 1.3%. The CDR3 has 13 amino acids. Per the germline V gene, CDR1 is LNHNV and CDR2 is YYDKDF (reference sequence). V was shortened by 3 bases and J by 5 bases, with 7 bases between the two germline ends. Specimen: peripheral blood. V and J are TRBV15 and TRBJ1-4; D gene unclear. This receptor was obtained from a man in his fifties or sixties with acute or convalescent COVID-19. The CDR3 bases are TGTGCCACCAGCAGGGGCGTAAATGAAAAACTGTTTTTT. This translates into CATSRGVNEKLFF.